These 21 T cell receptor beta chains share one sample of origin, sequenced in a study of identical twins. TCRdb used MiXCR to reprocess the 5' RACE reads, holding one entry per CDR3 protein. The sample has roughly 250,000 distinct CDR3 sequences, more than 13% seen once. Sequenced material: memory (CD45RO+) T cells sorted from blood. These receptors came from a woman between 18 and 29 years old in good health.

This clonotype was seen more than once but under ten times. The genes are TRBV11-2 and TRBJ2-3, with TRBD2 identical over 8 bases. The CDR3 covers 16 residues. The germline V gene has CDR1 SGHAT and CDR2 FQNNGV. J gave up 4 bases and V 5 bases, and 11 bases lay outside the gene matches. CDR3 in DNA: TGTGCCAGCAGCCGTTCCGGGGGGGGCTTGGCAGATACGCAGTATTTT. It translates to CASSRSGGGLADTQYF.

A few counts support this clonotype. The V and J genes are TRBV7-2 and TRBJ2-7; 7 positions agree with TRBD2. Per the germline V gene, CDR1 is SGHTA and CDR2 is FQGNSA. J was trimmed by 5 bases and V by 2 bases; bases with no gene match: 9. This CDR3 contains 15 residues. The CDR3 nucleotides are TGTGCCAGCAGCTTAAGTGGCGGGAGTCACAACGAGCAGTACTTC. Protein product: CASSLSGGSHNEQYF.

The chain employs TRBV10-1 and TRBJ2-7, with D perhaps matching TRBD2 (6 bases). The CDR3 has 14 amino acids. The V and J ends lost 2 bases and 6 bases respectively, with 14 bases between them. Germline CDR1 and CDR2: WNHNN and SYGVQD (reference sequence). DNA for the CDR3: TGCGCCAGCAGTGAGAGGTCGGAGGGGAGCGAGCAGTACTTC. Protein product: CASSERSEGSEQYF.

This clonotype has more than one count but fewer than ten. This sequence joins TRBV5-5 and TRBJ2-2, with TRBD2 matching over 9 bases. Trimming removed 1 base from V and 4 bases from J; junction bases left unmatched: 8. There are 17 residues in the CDR3. CDR1 and CDR2 (germline): SGHKS, YYEKEE (reference sequence). In DNA form, the CDR3 reads TGTGCCAGCAGCTTGATCCTAGCGGGAAGGTCCACCGGGGAGCTGTTTTTT. It encodes CASSLILAGRSTGELFF.

This clonotype was detected many times. This chain joins TRBV4-2 and TRBJ2-7; TRBD2 matches 9 bases. With 0 bases clipped from V and 6 bases from J, the junction kept 9 bases outside the gene matches. Per the germline V gene, CDR1 is LGHNA and CDR2 is YNFKEQ. CDR3 size: 16 residues. The CDR3 is CASSQDEGGGASEQYF. The CDR3, as DNA: TGTGCCAGCAGCCAAGATGAGGGCGGGGGGGCGAGCGAGCAGTACTTC.

V gene TRBV20-1 combines with J gene TRBJ2-7; 8 positions agree with TRBD2. Looked up from germline, CDR1 is DFQATT and CDR2 is SNEGSKA (reference sequence). The CDR3 runs to 13 residues. The V and J ends lost 7 bases and 1 base, in that order; junction bases with no gene match: 6. CDR3 in amino acids: CSVPTSGSYEQYF. DNA of the CDR3: TGCAGTGTCCCAACTAGCGGTTCCTACGAGCAGTACTTC.

In this sample, this clonotype turned up many times. V gene TRBV3-1 combines with J gene TRBJ2-5; D gene uncertain. The CDR3 has 13 residues. The germline CDR1 and CDR2 sequences are LGHDT and YNNKEL (reference sequence). V lost 0 bases to trimming and J lost 5 bases, with 7 bases between them. CDR3 in amino acids: CASSQDGAETQYF. CDR3 in DNA: TGTGCCAGCAGCCAAGACGGCGCGGAGACCCAGTACTTC.

This clonotype has just a few counts. This chain links TRBV20-1 with TRBJ2-4; D call uncertain. The CDR3 loop spans 14 amino acids. V was shortened by 3 bases and J by 0 bases, with 9 bases between the two germline ends. CDR1 and CDR2 from the germline V gene are DFQATT and SNEGSKA (reference sequence). The CDR3 coding sequence is TGCAGTGCTAGCGGATTACTAGCCAAAAACATTCAGTACTTC. It translates to CSASGLLAKNIQYF.

This clonotype was observed a handful of times. The V call is TRBV10-1, the J call TRBJ2-1, with 10 nucleotides matching TRBD1. This CDR3 region has 14 residues. The V and J ends lost 6 bases and 6 bases, in that order; junction bases with no gene match: 5. Germline lookup yields CDR1 WNHNN and CDR2 SYGVQD (reference sequence). DNA of the CDR3: TGCGCCAGCAGCCCCGGGACAGGGGTCAATGAGCAGTTCTTC. The encoded protein is CASSPGTGVNEQFF.

The CDR3 is CASRLGGGADTQYF. CDR3 DNA: TGTGCCAGCAGACTGGGGGGGGGAGCAGATACGCAGTATTTT. The chain employs TRBV7-9 and TRBJ2-3, with TRBD2 identical over 7 bases. The junction had 7 bases not matched to a gene; V was cut back by 6 bases and J by 4 bases. Germline-derived CDR1 and CDR2 are SEHNR and FQNEAQ (reference sequence). The CDR3 sequence is 14 residues long.

The chain is built from TRBV4-3 and TRBJ2-5, with 11 positions matching TRBD2. Germline V CDR1 and CDR2: LGHNA, YSLEER. V shed 0 bases and J 5 bases; nucleotides not matched to a gene: 8. This CDR3 has 17 residues. The CDR3 loop is CASSQEAGLAEWETQYF. The CDR3 DNA follows: TGCGCCAGCAGCCAAGAGGCGGGACTAGCGGAGTGGGAGACCCAGTACTTC.

The CDR3 sequence is CATSRGAGGNNEQFF. The CDR3 DNA follows: TGTGCCACCAGCAGAGGAGCGGGAGGTAACAATGAGCAGTTCTTC. The J gene is TRBJ2-1, the V gene TRBV15; 9 nucleotides match TRBD2. V trimming: 1 base; J trimming: 5 bases; junction bases outside the gene matches: 3. Germline V gene sequence: CDR1 LNHNV, CDR2 YYDKDF (reference sequence). There are 15 residues in the CDR3.

Worth noting for this clonotype: Germline and junction disagree at one end, which may indicate a read error. J is TRBJ2-1 and V is TRBV7-7; 8 bases align to TRBD1. CDR3 size: 14 residues. Germline values: CDR1 SSHAT, CDR2 FNYEAQ (reference sequence). CDR3 in DNA: TGTGCTAGCAGCCGGGGACAGGCGTACAATGAGCAGTTCTTC. Its translation: CASSRGQAYNEQFF.

In its sample, this clonotype was seen a few times. This chain joins TRBV12-3 or TRBV12-4 and TRBJ2-7; TRBD2 aligns across 8 bases. CDR3 length: 16 residues. V lost 4 bases, J lost 5 bases, and 13 bases stayed unmatched. Written as DNA, the CDR3 is TGTGCCAGCAGTTCCCCCTCGGGGGGGTGGGCTAACGAGCAGTACTTC. This gives the protein CASSSPSGGWANEQYF.

This chain connects TRBV29-1 to TRBJ2-3; 9 nucleotides line up with TRBD2. The CDR3 is 14 residues long. The germline V gene has CDR1 SQVTM and CDR2 ANQGSEA. V shed 4 bases and J 4 bases; nucleotides not matched to a gene: 6. The CDR3 DNA reads TGCAGCGTTGCGGCGGGAGGGGTCGCAGATACGCAGTATTTT. As protein: CSVAAGGVADTQYF.

Only a few counts were recorded for this clonotype. This rearrangement joins TRBV6-1 to TRBJ2-7; D uncertain. The CDR3 length is 14 residues. Germline V gene sequence: CDR1 MNHNS, CDR2 SASEGT. V lost 7 bases and J 0 bases, leaving 13 bases between the germline ends. CDR3 sequence: CASTSRWNSYEQYF. In DNA, the CDR3 is TGTGCCAGCACGTCTAGGTGGAACTCCTACGAGCAGTACTTC.

This clonotype was observed a few times. The rearrangement joins TRBV20-1 to TRBJ2-7; D may be TRBD2 (6 bases). The ends were cut back, 3 bases at V and 5 bases at J, with 11 bases in the middle. The CDR3 totals 12 residues. Germline CDR1 is DFQATT and CDR2 is SNEGSKA (reference sequence). The CDR3 here is CSARGRGNEQYF. For the CDR3, the DNA is TGCAGTGCTAGGGGCCGGGGGAACGAGCAGTACTTC.

The chain employs TRBV6-1 and TRBJ2-3, with TRBD2 matching over 9 bases. Trimming removed 8 bases from V and 3 bases from J; junction bases left unmatched: 6. The CDR3 spans 14 residues. Germline CDR1 reads MNHNS; CDR2 reads SASEGT. Here the CDR3 reads CASRILAGTDTQYF. CDR3 DNA sequence: TGTGCCAGCCGAATCCTAGCGGGAACAGATACGCAGTATTTT.

A few counts support this clonotype. The chain has TRBV5-1 and TRBJ1-1, with D uncertain. The CDR3 covers 12 residues. Trimming took 1 base from V and 3 from J, leaving 4 bases between them. The V gene's germline CDR1 is SGHRS and CDR2 YFSETQ. CDR3 region: CASSLSDTEAFF. The CDR3 nucleotides read TGCGCCAGCAGCTTGTCGGACACTGAAGCTTTCTTT.

There are a few counts of this clonotype. The J gene is TRBJ2-4, the V gene TRBV7-9; 8 nucleotides match TRBD1. The CDR3 spans 17 residues. Germline V gives CDR1 SEHNR, CDR2 FQNEAQ (reference sequence). The trim removed 5 bases at V and 1 base at J, leaving 10 bases unmatched. DNA of the CDR3: TGTGCCAGCAGCCGCTACGACAGGGGCCTGGCCAAAAACATTCAGTACTTC. Encoded protein: CASSRYDRGLAKNIQYF.

This chain connects TRBV7-2 to TRBJ2-7; D possibly corresponds to TRBD2 (6 bases). The CDR3 spans 16 residues. Between the trimmed V and J ends, which lost 5 bases and 1 base, there was a span of 18 bases. The germline gives CDR1 SGHTA, CDR2 FQGNSA. DNA of the CDR3: TGTGCCAGCAGCGCAACCCGGGACTCAGCGTCCTACGAGCAGTACTTC. Amino acids: CASSATRDSASYEQYF.